This TCR beta chain was recorded in a study of long-term antiretroviral therapy in people with HIV. Study outcomes and limitations: CDR3 lengths in HIV samples spanned a narrower range than controls. Clones that had undergone expansion before ART dominated the repertoire at all time points. Older ART regimens may have been in use when blood was drawn between the mid-2000s and the late 2010s.

Without exception, participants with HIV were treated in the United States. Germline CDR1 and CDR2: SGHVS and FQNEAQ. CDR3 length equals 16 residues. V dropped 1 base and J dropped 8; count of bases not matched to a gene: 13. Survey-level resolution applied to immunoSEQ assay v3.0. Here immunoSEQ multiplex PCR was the method, and the copy in TCRdb shows in-frame clones only, minus some. This table holds approximately 19,000 clones, roughly 79% found once. This clone was counted between two and nine times. Its specificity is not known. The sequencing used unsorted PBMCs, collected 2.3 years after starting antiretroviral therapy. The chain recombines TRBV7-8 with TRBJ1-2; 7 nucleotides line up with TRBD1. The TCR sequence derives from a middle-aged woman with HIV. The CDR3 nucleotides read TGTGCCAGCAGCTTAGGTCCCGACAGGGTCAAGAGGGGCTACACCTTC. Amino acid sequence: CASSLGPDRVKRGYTF.